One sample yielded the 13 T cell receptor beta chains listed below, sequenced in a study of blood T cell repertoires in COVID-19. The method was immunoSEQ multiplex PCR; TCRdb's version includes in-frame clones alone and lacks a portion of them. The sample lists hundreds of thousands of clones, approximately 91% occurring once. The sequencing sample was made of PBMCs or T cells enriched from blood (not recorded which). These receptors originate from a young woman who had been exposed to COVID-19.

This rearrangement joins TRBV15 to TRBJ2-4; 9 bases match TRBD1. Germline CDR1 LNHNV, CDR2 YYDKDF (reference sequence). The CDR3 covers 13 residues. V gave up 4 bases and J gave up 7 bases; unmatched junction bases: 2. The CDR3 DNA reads TGTGCCACCAGCACCGGGACAGGGAACATTCAGTACTTC. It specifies CATSTGTGNIQYF.

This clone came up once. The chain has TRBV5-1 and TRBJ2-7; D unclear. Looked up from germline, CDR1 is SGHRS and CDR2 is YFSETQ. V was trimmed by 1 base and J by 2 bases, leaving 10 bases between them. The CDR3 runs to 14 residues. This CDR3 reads CASSLTSPPYEQYF. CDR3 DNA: TGCGCCAGCAGCTTGACTTCCCCCCCCTACGAGCAGTACTTC.

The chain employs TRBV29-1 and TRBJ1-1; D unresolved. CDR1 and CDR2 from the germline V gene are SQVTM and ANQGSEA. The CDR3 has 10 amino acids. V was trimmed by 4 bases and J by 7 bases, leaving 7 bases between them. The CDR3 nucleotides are TGCAGCGTTGTCACAGTTGAAGCTTTCTTT. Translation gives CSVVTVEAFF.

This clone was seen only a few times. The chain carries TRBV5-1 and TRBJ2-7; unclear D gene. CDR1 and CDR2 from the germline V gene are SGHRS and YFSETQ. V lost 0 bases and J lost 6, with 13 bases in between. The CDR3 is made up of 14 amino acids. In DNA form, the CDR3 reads TGCGCCAGCAGCTTGGTTCAGGTTGTGGGCGAGCAGTACTTC. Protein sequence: CASSLVQVVGEQYF.

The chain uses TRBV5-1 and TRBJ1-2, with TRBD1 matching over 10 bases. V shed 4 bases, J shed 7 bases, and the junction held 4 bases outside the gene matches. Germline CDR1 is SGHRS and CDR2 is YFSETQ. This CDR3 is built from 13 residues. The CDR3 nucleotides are TGCGCCAGCAGCCCGGACAGGGGGGTTGGCTACACCTTC. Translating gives CASSPDRGVGYTF.

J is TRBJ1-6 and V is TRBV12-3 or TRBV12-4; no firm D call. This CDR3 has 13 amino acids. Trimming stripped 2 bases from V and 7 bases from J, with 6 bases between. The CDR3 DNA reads TGTGCCAGCAGTTTACAGGTCAATTCACCCCTCCACTTT. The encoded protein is CASSLQVNSPLHF.

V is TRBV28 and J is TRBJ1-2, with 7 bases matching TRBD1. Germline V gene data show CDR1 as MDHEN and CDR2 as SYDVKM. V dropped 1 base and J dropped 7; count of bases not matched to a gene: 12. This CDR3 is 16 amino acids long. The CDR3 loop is CASSLLGTALSSGYTF. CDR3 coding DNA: TGTGCCAGCAGTTTATTAGGGACAGCTCTATCTTCTGGCTACACCTTC.

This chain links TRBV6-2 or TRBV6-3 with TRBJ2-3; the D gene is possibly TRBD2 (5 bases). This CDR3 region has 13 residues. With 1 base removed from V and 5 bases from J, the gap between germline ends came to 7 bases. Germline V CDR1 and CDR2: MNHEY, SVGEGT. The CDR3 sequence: CASSYFREDTQYF. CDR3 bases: TGTGCCAGCAGTTACTTCCGGGAAGATACGCAGTATTTT.

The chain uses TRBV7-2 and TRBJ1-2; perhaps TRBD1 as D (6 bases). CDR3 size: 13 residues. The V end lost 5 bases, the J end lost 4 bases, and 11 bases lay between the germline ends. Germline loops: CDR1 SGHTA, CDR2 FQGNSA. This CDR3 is CASSPGQSYGYTF. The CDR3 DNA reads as TGTGCCAGCAGCCCCGGACAGTCCTATGGCTACACCTTC. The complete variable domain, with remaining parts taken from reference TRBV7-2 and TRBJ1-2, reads GAGVSQSPSNKVTEKGKDVELRCDPISGHTALYWYRQSLGQGLEFLIYFQGNSAPDKSGLPSDRFSAERTGGSVSTLTIQRTQQEDSAVYLCASSPGQSYGYTFGSGTRLTVV.

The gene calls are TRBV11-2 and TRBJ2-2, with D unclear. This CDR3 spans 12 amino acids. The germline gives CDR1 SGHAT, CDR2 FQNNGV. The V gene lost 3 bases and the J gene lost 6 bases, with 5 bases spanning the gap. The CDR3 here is CASSFHSGELFF. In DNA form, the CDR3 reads TGTGCCAGCAGCTTCCATTCCGGGGAGCTGTTTTTT.

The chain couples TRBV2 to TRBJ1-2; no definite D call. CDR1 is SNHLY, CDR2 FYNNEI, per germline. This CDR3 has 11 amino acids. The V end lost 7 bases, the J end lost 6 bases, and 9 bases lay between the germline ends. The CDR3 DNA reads TGTGCCAGCACCCGCGGGGATGGCTACACCTTC. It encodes CASTRGDGYTF.

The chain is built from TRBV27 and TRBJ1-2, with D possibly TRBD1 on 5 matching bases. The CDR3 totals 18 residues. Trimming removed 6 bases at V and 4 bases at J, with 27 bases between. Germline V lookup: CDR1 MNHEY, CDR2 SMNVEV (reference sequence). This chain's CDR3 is CASRGLPQGGGFGYGYTF. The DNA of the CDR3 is TGTGCCAGCAGGGGGCTTCCGCAGGGCGGAGGGTTTGGCTATGGCTACACCTTC.

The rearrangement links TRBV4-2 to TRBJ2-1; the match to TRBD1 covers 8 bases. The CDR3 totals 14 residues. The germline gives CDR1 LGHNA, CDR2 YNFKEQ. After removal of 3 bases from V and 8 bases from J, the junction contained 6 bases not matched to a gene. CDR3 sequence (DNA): TGTGCCAGCAGCCAGACAGGGGCCGGCGATGAGCAGTTCTTC. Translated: CASSQTGAGDEQFF.